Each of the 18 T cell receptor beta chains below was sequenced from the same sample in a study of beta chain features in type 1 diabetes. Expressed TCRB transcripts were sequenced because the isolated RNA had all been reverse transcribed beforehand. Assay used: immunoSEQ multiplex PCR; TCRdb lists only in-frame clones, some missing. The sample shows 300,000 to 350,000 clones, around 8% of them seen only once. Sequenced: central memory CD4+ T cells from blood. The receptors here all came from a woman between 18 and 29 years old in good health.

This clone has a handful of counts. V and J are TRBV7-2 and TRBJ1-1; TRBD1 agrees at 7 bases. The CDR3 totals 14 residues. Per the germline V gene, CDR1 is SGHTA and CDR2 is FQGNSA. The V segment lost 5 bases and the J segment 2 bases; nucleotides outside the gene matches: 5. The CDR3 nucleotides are TGTGCCAGCAGCCCGGACAGGCGCAACACTGAAGCTTTCTTT. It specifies CASSPDRRNTEAFF.

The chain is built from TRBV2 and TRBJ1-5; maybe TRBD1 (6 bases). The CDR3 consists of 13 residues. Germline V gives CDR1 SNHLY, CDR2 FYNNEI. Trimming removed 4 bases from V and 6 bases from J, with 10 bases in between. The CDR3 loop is CASSAGVSQPQHF. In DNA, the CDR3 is TGTGCCAGCAGTGCAGGGGTTAGTCAGCCCCAGCATTTT.

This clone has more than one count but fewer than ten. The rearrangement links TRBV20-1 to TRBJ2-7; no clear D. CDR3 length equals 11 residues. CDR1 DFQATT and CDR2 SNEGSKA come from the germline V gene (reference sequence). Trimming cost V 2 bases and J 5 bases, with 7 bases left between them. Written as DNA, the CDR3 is TGCAGTGCTAGATTGGGCGACGAGCAGTACTTC. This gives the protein CSARLGDEQYF.

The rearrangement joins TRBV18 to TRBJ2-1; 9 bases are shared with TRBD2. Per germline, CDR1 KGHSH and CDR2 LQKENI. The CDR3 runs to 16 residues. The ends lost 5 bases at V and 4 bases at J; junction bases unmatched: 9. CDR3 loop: CASSTPAGGGYNEQFF. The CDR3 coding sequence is TGTGCCAGCTCAACCCCCGCGGGAGGGGGATACAATGAGCAGTTCTTC.

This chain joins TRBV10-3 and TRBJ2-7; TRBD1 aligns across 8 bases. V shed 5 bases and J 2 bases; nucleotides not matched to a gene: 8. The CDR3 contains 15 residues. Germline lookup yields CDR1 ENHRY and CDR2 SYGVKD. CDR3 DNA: TGTGCCATCAGTCCTGGGCAGGGGGCAACCTACGAGCAGTACTTC. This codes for CAISPGQGATYEQYF.

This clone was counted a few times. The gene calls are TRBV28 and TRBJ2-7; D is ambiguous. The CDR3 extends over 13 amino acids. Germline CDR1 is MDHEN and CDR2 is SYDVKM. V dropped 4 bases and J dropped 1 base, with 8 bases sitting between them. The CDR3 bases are TGTGCCAGCAGTTGGATCAGATCCTACGAGCAGTACTTC. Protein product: CASSWIRSYEQYF.

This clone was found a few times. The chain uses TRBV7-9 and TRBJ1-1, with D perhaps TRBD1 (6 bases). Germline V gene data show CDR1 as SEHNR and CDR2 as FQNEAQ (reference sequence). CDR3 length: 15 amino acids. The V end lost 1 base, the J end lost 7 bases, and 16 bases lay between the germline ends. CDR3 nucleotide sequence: TGTGCCAGCAGCTTAGTATTTGGGGGGGCGGATGAAGCTTTCTTT. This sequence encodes CASSLVFGGADEAFF.

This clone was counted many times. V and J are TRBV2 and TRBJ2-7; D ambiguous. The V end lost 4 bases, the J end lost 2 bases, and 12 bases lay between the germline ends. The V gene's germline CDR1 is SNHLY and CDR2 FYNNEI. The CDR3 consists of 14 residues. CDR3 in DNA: TGTGCCAGCAGTGCGCAGGAACCCCCCTACGAGCAGTACTTC. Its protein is CASSAQEPPYEQYF.

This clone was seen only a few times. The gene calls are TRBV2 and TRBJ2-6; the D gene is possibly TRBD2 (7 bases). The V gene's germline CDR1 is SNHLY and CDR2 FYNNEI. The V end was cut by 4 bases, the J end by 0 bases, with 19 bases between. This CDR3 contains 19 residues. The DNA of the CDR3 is TGTGCCAGCAGTGTATGGTCCGGGGGGCTAAACTCTGGGGCCAACGTCCTGACTTTC. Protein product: CASSVWSGGLNSGANVLTF.

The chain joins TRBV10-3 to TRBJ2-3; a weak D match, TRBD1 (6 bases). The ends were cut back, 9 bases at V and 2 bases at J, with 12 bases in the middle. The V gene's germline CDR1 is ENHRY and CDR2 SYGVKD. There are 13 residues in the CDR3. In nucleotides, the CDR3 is TGTGCCATTCGGGACACAAACACAGATACGCAGTATTTT. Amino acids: CAIRDTNTDTQYF.

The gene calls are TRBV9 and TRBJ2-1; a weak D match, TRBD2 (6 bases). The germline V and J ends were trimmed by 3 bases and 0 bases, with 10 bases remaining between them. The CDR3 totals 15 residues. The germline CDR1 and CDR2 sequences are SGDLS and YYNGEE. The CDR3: CASSAQRASYNEQFF. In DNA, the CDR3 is TGTGCCAGCAGCGCCCAGCGGGCCTCCTACAATGAGCAGTTCTTC.

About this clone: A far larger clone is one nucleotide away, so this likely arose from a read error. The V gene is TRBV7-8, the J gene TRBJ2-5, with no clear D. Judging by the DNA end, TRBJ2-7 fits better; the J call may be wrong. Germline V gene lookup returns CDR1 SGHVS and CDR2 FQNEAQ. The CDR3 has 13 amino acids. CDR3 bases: TGTGCCAGCAGCTTAGCAGTCTCCTACGAGCAGTACTTC. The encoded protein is CASSLAVSYEQYF.

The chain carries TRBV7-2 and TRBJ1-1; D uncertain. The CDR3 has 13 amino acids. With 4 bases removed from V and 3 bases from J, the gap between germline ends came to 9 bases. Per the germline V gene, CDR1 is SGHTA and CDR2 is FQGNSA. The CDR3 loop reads CASSWGSDTEAFF. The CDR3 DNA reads TGTGCCAGCAGCTGGGGATCCGACACTGAAGCTTTCTTT. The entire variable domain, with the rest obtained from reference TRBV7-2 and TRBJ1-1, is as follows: GAGVSQSPSNKVTEKGKDVELRCDPISGHTALYWYRQSLGQGLEFLIYFQGNSAPDKSGLPSDRFSAERTGGSVSTLTIQRTQQEDSAVYLCASSWGSDTEAFFGQGTRLTVV.

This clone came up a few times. This CDR3 reads CAMATNRRNTEAFF. CDR3 nucleotide sequence: TGTGCCATGGCAACTAACAGGCGGAACACTGAAGCTTTCTTT. The J gene is TRBJ1-1, the V gene TRBV10-3; D is perhaps TRBD1 (5 bases). Germline V lookup: CDR1 ENHRY, CDR2 SYGVKD. V lost 9 bases and J lost 1, with 15 bases in between. The CDR3 loop spans 14 amino acids.

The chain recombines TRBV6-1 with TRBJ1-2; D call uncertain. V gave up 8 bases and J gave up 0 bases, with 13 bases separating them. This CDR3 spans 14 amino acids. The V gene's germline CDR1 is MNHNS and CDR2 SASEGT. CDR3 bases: TGTGCCAGCCGCCGGTCAGAATCTAACTATGGCTACACCTTC. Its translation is CASRRSESNYGYTF.

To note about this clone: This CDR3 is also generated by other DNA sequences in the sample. The CDR3 coding sequence is TGTGCCAGCTCACCCCGAGGGCAAGAGACCCAGTACTTC. It is translated as CASSPRGQETQYF. This rearrangement joins TRBV18 to TRBJ2-5; perhaps TRBD2 as D (5 bases). The CDR3 spans 13 residues. The V and J ends lost 3 bases and 2 bases respectively, with 7 bases between them. Germline CDR1 reads KGHSH; CDR2 reads LQKENI.

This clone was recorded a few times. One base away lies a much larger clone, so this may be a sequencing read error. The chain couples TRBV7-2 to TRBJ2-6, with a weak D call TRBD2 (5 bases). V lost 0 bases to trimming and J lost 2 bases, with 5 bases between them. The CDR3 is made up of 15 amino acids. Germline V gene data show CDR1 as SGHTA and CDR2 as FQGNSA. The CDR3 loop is CASSLARAGANVLTF. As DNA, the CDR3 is TGTGCCAGCAGCTTAGCGCGGGCTGGGGCCAACGTCCTGACTTTC.

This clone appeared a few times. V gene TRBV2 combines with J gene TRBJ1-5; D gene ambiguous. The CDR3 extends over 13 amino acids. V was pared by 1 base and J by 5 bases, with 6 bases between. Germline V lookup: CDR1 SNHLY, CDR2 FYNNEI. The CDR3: CASSEGRDQPQHF. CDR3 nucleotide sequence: TGTGCCAGCAGTGAAGGGAGAGATCAGCCCCAGCATTTT.